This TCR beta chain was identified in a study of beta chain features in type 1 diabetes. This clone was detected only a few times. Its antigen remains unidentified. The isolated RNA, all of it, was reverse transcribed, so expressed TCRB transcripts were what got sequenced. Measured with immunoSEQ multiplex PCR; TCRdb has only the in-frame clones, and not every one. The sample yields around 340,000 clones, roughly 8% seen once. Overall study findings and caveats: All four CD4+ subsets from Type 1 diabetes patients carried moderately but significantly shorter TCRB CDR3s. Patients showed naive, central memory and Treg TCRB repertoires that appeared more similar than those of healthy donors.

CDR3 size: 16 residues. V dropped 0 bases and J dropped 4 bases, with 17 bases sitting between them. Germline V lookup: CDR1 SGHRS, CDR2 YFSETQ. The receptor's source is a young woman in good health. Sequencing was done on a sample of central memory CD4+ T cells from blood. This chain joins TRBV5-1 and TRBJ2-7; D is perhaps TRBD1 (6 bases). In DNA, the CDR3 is TGCGCCAGCAGCTTGGGCTCCGGGACATCTGGATACGAGCAGTACTTC. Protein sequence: CASSLGSGTSGYEQYF.